The present entry profiles one T cell receptor beta chain with its context. TCRdb analysed the reads with MiXCR anew, one entry per CDR3 protein. Here the sample spans around 740,000 distinct CDR3 sequences, approximately 34% being singletons. This entry belongs to a study of T cell repertoires in cytomegalovirus infection. The germline V gene encodes CDR1 SEHNR and CDR2 FQNEAQ (reference sequence). V dropped 5 bases and J dropped 1 base, with 17 bases sitting between them. The CDR3 extends over 16 amino acids. The chain uses TRBV7-9 and TRBJ2-5, with D unresolved. The sequencing input was PBMCs. The clonotype comes from a human donor in good health (CMV status not recorded). Some clones in this sample may be carry-over from other donors' samples. CDR3 amino acids: CASSHGRLPLQETQYF. The CDR3 DNA reads TGTGCCAGCAGCCACGGCAGGCTGCCGCTCCAAGAGACCCAGTACTTC.